This TCR beta chain originates from a study of radiotherapy plus CTLA-4 blockade in lung cancer. Study overall: Among all patients, 18% showed objective responses, while about 30% had disease control. Study observations and caveats: An expansion of tumor-derived TCR clones occurred in blood after radiotherapy plus ipilimumab. Best predicting response, reportedly, were early blood T cell clone dynamics, with interferon-beta.

V gave up 1 base and J gave up 9 bases, with 9 bases separating them. CDR1 and CDR2 (germline): SEHNR, FQNEAQ (reference sequence). This CDR3 comprises 12 residues. Sequenced by immunoSEQ multiplex PCR; TCRdb stores in-frame clones only, minus some. The sample has tens of thousands of clones, around four fifths seen once. Receiving focal radiation plus CTLA-4 blockade with ipilimumab were patients who had chemo-refractory metastatic non-small-cell lung cancer. About this clone: Its specificity is not known.

The chain uses TRBV7-9 and TRBJ1-2; D uncertain. Material: peripheral blood, obtained from a patient treated with radiotherapy plus ipilimumab. The TCR comes from a human donor with non-small cell lung cancer whose response to radiotherapy plus ipilimumab could not be evaluated. CDR3 coding DNA: TGTGCCAGCAGCTTAGTATTAAGCAGCTACACCTTC. Translation: CASSLVLSSYTF. The full variable domain, its missing parts supplied by reference TRBV7-9 and TRBJ1-2, is DTGVSQNPRHKITKRGQNVTFRCDPISEHNRLYWYRQTLGQGPEFLTYFQNEAQLEKSRLLSDRFSAERPKGSFSTLEIQRTEQGDSAMYLCASSLVLSSYTFGSGTRLTVV.